These 6 T cell receptor beta chains originate from one sample sequenced in a study. TCRdb fed the 5' RACE reads into MiXCR, producing one record per CDR3 protein. The data show 55,000 to 80,000 distinct CDR3 sequences, about 20% seen once. The sample was memory CD4+ T cells sorted from a lymph node. Subset in this sample: memory CD4+ T cells, CD4+CD45RO+CD25-. Source of these receptors: a female donor with breast cancer.

This clonotype showed up many times. The chain carries TRBV27 and TRBJ1-2; D is uncertain. Between the trimmed V and J ends, which lost 7 bases and 1 base, there was a span of 10 bases. Germline CDR1 MNHEY, CDR2 SMNVEV (reference sequence). The CDR3 loop spans 13 amino acids. The CDR3 is CASTAGNNYGYTF. The DNA of the CDR3 is TGTGCCAGCACTGCAGGCAATAACTATGGCTACACCTTC.

The chain joins TRBV4-2 to TRBJ1-1; D unclear. The CDR3 extends over 15 amino acids. Trimming removed 3 bases at V and 2 bases at J, with 13 bases between. The V gene's germline CDR1 is LGHNA and CDR2 YNFKEQ. The CDR3: CASSQDREVNTEAFF. The CDR3 region has the DNA TGTGCCAGCAGCCAGGATAGAGAAGTTAACACTGAAGCTTTCTTT.

The chain uses TRBV2 and TRBJ2-7; 12 bases line up with TRBD2. V dropped 0 bases and J dropped 4; count of bases not matched to a gene: 7. Germline CDR1 and CDR2: SNHLY and FYNNEI. CDR3 size: 17 residues. The CDR3 DNA reads as TGTGCCAGCAGTGAAGCCGGACGGACTAGCGGGAAATACGAGCAGTACTTC. Translating it yields CASSEAGRTSGKYEQYF.

The CDR3 is CASSIHRLSEAFF. Here the CDR3 DNA reads TGTGCCAGCAGCATTCACAGGCTGTCGGAAGCTTTCTTT. The chain carries TRBV7-2 and TRBJ1-1; D is perhaps TRBD1 (5 bases). The V end was cut by 5 bases, the J end by 8 bases, with 15 bases between. Germline V lookup: CDR1 SGHTA, CDR2 FQGNSA. This CDR3 spans 13 amino acids.

J is TRBJ2-7 and V is TRBV15; no definite D call. Trimming took 1 base from V and 0 from J, leaving 7 bases between them. This CDR3 has 14 amino acids. Germline assignment: CDR1 LNHNV and CDR2 YYDKDF (reference sequence). The CDR3 protein is CATSRGRLSYEQYF. The CDR3 bases are TGTGCCACCAGCAGAGGCAGGCTCTCCTACGAGCAGTACTTC.

Only a few counts were recorded for this clonotype. The chain employs TRBV6-6 and TRBJ2-7; possibly TRBD1 or TRBD2 for D (6 bases each). Trimming removed 0 bases from V and 9 bases from J, with 12 bases in between. The CDR3 runs 13 residues. Germline CDR1 and CDR2: MNHNY and SVGAGI (reference sequence). In nucleotides, the CDR3 is TGTGCCAGCAGTTACTCTAGGGGGGTCGGGCAGTACTTC. Translating gives CASSYSRGVGQYF.